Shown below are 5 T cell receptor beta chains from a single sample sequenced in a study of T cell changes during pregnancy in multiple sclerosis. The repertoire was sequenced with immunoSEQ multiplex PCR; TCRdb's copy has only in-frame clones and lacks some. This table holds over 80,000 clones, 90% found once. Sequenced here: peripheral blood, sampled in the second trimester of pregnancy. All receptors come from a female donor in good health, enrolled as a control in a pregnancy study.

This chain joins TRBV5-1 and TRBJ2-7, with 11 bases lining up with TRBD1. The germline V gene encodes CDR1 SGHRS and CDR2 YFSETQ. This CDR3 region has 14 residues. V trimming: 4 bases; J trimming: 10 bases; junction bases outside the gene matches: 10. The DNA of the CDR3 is TGCGCCAGCAGCCCAGGACAGGGGGCTTTAGACCAGTACTTC. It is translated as CASSPGQGALDQYF.

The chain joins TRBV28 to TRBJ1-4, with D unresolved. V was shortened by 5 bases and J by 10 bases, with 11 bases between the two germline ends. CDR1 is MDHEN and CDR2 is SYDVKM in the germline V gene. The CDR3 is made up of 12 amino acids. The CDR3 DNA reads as TGTGCCAGCAGTACCCTAGACCGAAAACTGTTTTTT. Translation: CASSTLDRKLFF.

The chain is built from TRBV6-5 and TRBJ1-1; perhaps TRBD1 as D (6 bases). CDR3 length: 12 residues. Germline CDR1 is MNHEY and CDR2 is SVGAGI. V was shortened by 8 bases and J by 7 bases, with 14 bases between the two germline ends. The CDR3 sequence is CASGGAGGEAFF. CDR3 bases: TGTGCCAGCGGGGGGGCTGGTGGTGAAGCTTTCTTT.

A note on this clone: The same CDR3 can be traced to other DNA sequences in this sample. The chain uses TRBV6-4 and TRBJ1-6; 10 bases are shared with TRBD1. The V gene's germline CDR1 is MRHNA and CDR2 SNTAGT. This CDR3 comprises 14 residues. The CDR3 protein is CASLTGTGESPLHF. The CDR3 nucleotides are TGTGCTAGCTTGACCGGGACAGGGGAGTCACCCCTCCACTTT.

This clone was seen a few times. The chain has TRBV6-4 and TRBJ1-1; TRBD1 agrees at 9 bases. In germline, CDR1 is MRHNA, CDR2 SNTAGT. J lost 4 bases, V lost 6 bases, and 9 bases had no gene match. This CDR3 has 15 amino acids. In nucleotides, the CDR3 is TGTGCCAGCAGCCCCTCGGGACAGGGCACCACTGAAGCTTTCTTT. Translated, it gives CASSPSGQGTTEAFF.